This T cell receptor beta chain was sequenced for a study of cytomegalovirus exposure and HLA in healthy donors. Looked up from germline, CDR1 is SGHDT and CDR2 is YYEEEE. V dropped 0 bases and J dropped 0 bases, with 8 bases sitting between them. The CDR3 has 15 residues. PCR employed 60 Vbeta and 13 Jbeta primers. Produced via immunoSEQ multiplex PCR; TCRdb's table is partial and in-frame only. The sample features about 190,000 clones, with over 0.75% in its top ten. The sample taken for sequencing was PBMCs. V usage is TRBV5-6 and J usage is TRBJ2-3; D perhaps matches TRBD2 (6 bases). This receptor was taken from a woman aged 25 to 39 in good health and CMV-seropositive. CDR3 sequence: CASSLGTISTDTQYF. CDR3 nucleotides: TGTGCCAGCAGCTTGGGGACTATCAGCACAGATACGCAGTATTTT. Based on the CDR3 plus reference TRBV5-6 and TRBJ2-3, the full variable domain is DAGVTQSPTHLIKTRGQQVTLRCSPKSGHDTVSWYQQALGQGPQFIFQYYEEEERQRGNFPDRFSGHQFPNYSSELNVNALLLGDSALYLCASSLGTISTDTQYFGPGTRLTVL.